Shown below are 27 T cell receptor beta chains from a single sample sequenced in a study of shared clonotypes between healthy human individuals. Assay used: immunoSEQ multiplex PCR; TCRdb lists only in-frame clones, some missing. The table shows fewer than 2.5 million clones, with 93% occurring only once. Sequencing used naive CD4+ T cells from PBMCs. The subset was: CD45RA+ positively selected. These receptors all stem from a man aged 18 to 30 in good health. Some clones in this sample may be carry-over from other donors' samples.

This sequence joins TRBV9 and TRBJ1-2, with 7 bases matching TRBD1. V was clipped by 3 bases and J by 2 bases; unmatched bases: 4. Germline loops: CDR1 SGDLS, CDR2 YYNGEE. This CDR3 comprises 14 residues. The CDR3 nucleotides are TGTGCCAGCAGCGCGGGGACAGAAAACTATGGCTACACCTTC. Its translation: CASSAGTENYGYTF. The full variable domain, with the rest looked up from reference TRBV9 and TRBJ1-2, is DSGVTQTPKHLITATGQRVTLRCSPRSGDLSVYWYQQSLDQGLQFLIQYYNGEERAKGNILERFSAQQFPDLHSELNLSSLELGDSALYFCASSAGTENYGYTFGSGTRLTVV.

In the case of this clone: Other DNA sequences in the same sample also yield this CDR3. The chain is built from TRBV28 and TRBJ2-5; 8 bases match TRBD1. This CDR3 contains 14 residues. Germline CDR1 reads MDHEN; CDR2 reads SYDVKM. V shed 4 bases, J shed 4 bases, and the junction held 5 bases outside the gene matches. The CDR3 is CASSSRTGTETQYF. The CDR3 coding sequence is TGTGCCAGCAGTTCCCGGACAGGGACAGAGACCCAGTACTTC.

The V call is TRBV5-1, the J call TRBJ2-7, with TRBD2 matching 11 bases. J was trimmed by 2 bases and V by 5 bases; bases with no gene match: 3. Germline assignment: CDR1 SGHRS and CDR2 YFSETQ. The CDR3 is 14 residues long. The CDR3 reads CASRVAGGPYEQYF. CDR3 sequence (DNA): TGCGCCAGCAGGGTAGCGGGAGGGCCCTACGAGCAGTACTTC.

This clone was seen just once. Germline and junction disagree at one end, which may indicate a read error. The chain carries TRBV20-1 and TRBJ2-1; maybe TRBD2 (6 bases). CDR1 is DFQATT and CDR2 is SNEGSKA in the germline V gene (reference sequence). The length of the CDR3 is 11 residues. In DNA form, the CDR3 reads TGCAGTGCTAGGGGGAATGAGGAGGGTATCTTC. Protein: CSARGNEEGIF.

Concerning this clone itself: The sample carries other DNA sequences with the same CDR3. V gene TRBV18 combines with J gene TRBJ2-5, with a possible D match to TRBD2 (5 bases). Trimming removed 3 bases from V and 5 bases from J, with 10 bases in between. This CDR3 is 13 amino acids long. CDR1 and CDR2 from the germline V gene are KGHSH and LQKENI. The CDR3 DNA is TGTGCCAGCTCACCCTCACTAGGGGAGACCCAGTACTTC. Encoded protein: CASSPSLGETQYF.

The chain uses TRBV7-9 and TRBJ2-1, with TRBD1 identical over 8 bases. Germline CDR1 and CDR2: SEHNR and FQNEAQ (reference sequence). CDR3 length: 16 amino acids. V lost 5 bases to trimming and J lost 4 bases; unmatched junction nucleotides: 10. DNA of the CDR3: TGTGCCAGCAGCACAATAATGACAGGGGCATACAATGAGCAGTTCTTC. Protein product: CASSTIMTGAYNEQFF.

This clone was counted only a few times. This chain uses TRBV6-6 with TRBJ1-1, with 7 bases fitting TRBD1. The CDR3 is 14 residues long. Germline assignment: CDR1 MNHNY and CDR2 SVGAGI (reference sequence). Germline trimming cut 10 bases from V and 5 bases from J; bases unmatched to any gene: 13. The CDR3 region is CATSRETGETEAFF. CDR3 coding DNA: TGTGCCACCTCACGCGAAACAGGGGAGACTGAAGCTTTCTTT.

This rearrangement joins TRBV29-1 to TRBJ1-2; maybe TRBD1 (5 bases). The germline CDR1 and CDR2 sequences are SQVTM and ANQGSEA. Trimming took off 4 bases at V and 1 base at J, with 19 bases between the two ends. The CDR3 runs to 16 residues. This CDR3 is CSVVFGRRGINYGYTF. As DNA, the CDR3 is TGCAGCGTTGTTTTCGGTCGGAGGGGAATTAACTATGGCTACACCTTC. The full variable domain, its missing parts supplied by reference TRBV29-1 and TRBJ1-2, is SAVISQKPSRDICQRGTSLTIQCQVDSQVTMMFWYRQQPGQSLTLIATANQGSEATYESGFVIDKFPISRPNLTFSTLTVSNMSPEDSSIYLCSVVFGRRGINYGYTFGSGTRLTVV.

The chain joins TRBV2 to TRBJ1-2; tentatively, D is TRBD1 (5 bases). Per germline, CDR1 SNHLY and CDR2 FYNNEI. The CDR3 totals 13 residues. V was shortened by 6 bases and J by 5 bases, with 13 bases between the two germline ends. Written as DNA, the CDR3 is TGTGCCAGCAGAGGACAAGTCGTATATGGCTACACCTTC. Translation gives CASRGQVVYGYTF.

CDR3 sequence: CASSVGRQSNQPQHF. The DNA for the CDR3 is TGTGCCAGCAGTGTGGGCCGACAGAGCAATCAGCCCCAGCATTTT. The chain recombines TRBV2 with TRBJ1-5; tentatively, D is TRBD1 (5 bases). V was clipped by 4 bases and J by 1 base, with 11 bases between them. Germline CDR1 and CDR2: SNHLY and FYNNEI. The CDR3 contains 15 residues.

The chain uses TRBV7-3 and TRBJ2-7, with D perhaps matching TRBD1 or TRBD2 (6 bases each). CDR3 size: 15 residues. Germline CDR1 SGHTA, CDR2 FQGTGA. V gave up 2 bases and J gave up 2 bases, with 13 bases separating them. The CDR3 region has the DNA TGTGCCAGCAGCTTATTGGCGGGACAAGCCTACGAGCAGTACTTC. Its translation: CASSLLAGQAYEQYF.

On this clone: The sample carries other DNA sequences with the same CDR3. The chain is built from TRBV7-3 and TRBJ1-2, with D maybe TRBD1 (6 bases). This CDR3 is 15 amino acids long. Deletions cut 1 base from V and 2 bases from J, with 11 bases between. The V gene's germline CDR1 is SGHTA and CDR2 FQGTGA. The CDR3 DNA is TGTGCCAGCAGCTTAATGGCAGGGGTAAACTATGGCTACACCTTC. It translates to CASSLMAGVNYGYTF. The whole variable domain, remainder taken from reference TRBV7-3 and TRBJ1-2, is GAGVSQTPSNKVTEKGKYVELRCDPISGHTALYWYRQSLGQGPEFLIYFQGTGAADDSGLPNDRFFAVRPEGSVSTLKIQRTERGDSAVYLCASSLMAGVNYGYTFGSGTRLTVV.

The chain is built from TRBV7-3 and TRBJ2-2; the match to TRBD1 covers 9 bases. CDR1 and CDR2 (germline): SGHTA, FQGTGA. With V trimmed by 6 bases and J by 5 bases, 7 bases remained unmatched. There are 15 residues in the CDR3. The CDR3 sequence is CASSSGTGWTGELFF. CDR3 nucleotides: TGTGCCAGCAGTTCCGGGACAGGGTGGACCGGGGAGCTGTTTTTT. The full variable domain, in which reference TRBV7-3 and TRBJ2-2 provide the parts outside the CDR3, is GAGVSQTPSNKVTEKGKYVELRCDPISGHTALYWYRQSLGQGPEFLIYFQGTGAADDSGLPNDRFFAVRPEGSVSTLKIQRTERGDSAVYLCASSSGTGWTGELFFGEGSRLTVL.

In regard to this clone: The sample holds other DNA sequences that translate to the same CDR3. The chain employs TRBV18 and TRBJ1-5; 7 bases fit TRBD1. Trimming removed 0 bases from V and 2 bases from J; junction bases left unmatched: 1. The CDR3 runs 15 residues. Germline CDR1 is KGHSH and CDR2 is LQKENI. This CDR3 is CASSPPGTGNQPQHF. The CDR3 DNA reads TGTGCCAGCTCACCACCGGGGACAGGCAATCAGCCCCAGCATTTT.

The chain combines TRBV7-9 with TRBJ2-1, with 10 bases identical to TRBD1. Germline assignment: CDR1 SEHNR and CDR2 FQNEAQ (reference sequence). The CDR3 is 15 amino acids. V shed 4 bases, J shed 5 bases, and the junction held 5 bases outside the gene matches. The CDR3 protein is CASSSPGTGDNEQFF. In DNA, the CDR3 is TGTGCCAGCAGCTCGCCCGGGACAGGGGACAATGAGCAGTTCTTC.

The rearrangement links TRBV28 to TRBJ1-5, with no clear D. CDR1 MDHEN and CDR2 SYDVKM come from the germline V gene. V was shortened by 5 bases and J by 10 bases, with 12 bases between the two germline ends. CDR3 length: 12 amino acids. The CDR3 loop is CASSPQILPQHF. The CDR3, as DNA: TGTGCCAGCAGTCCCCAGATACTTCCCCAGCATTTT.

In regard to this clone: Because the CDR3's place on the DNA is in doubt, the DNA is left out and the CDR3 is given as listed by TCRdb. This chain joins TRBV6-5 and TRBJ2-1. The CDR3 adds up to 12 amino acids, both ends counted. Germline V gene lookup returns CDR1 MNHEY and CDR2 SVGAGI. This chain's CDR3 is CASSFGGGILFF.

This clone was recorded a few times. The chain is built from TRBV6-5 and TRBJ1-1; D gene unclear. V shed 5 bases and J shed 5 bases, with 12 bases lying between them. The CDR3 has 13 residues. CDR1 and CDR2 (germline): MNHEY, SVGAGI. CDR3 in DNA: TGTGCCAGCAGTCGAATGACCGGGACTGAAGCTTTCTTT. Residues: CASSRMTGTEAFF.

This chain connects TRBV7-9 to TRBJ1-3; D not resolved. The V gene lost 3 bases and the J gene lost 5 bases, with 8 bases spanning the gap. Per germline, CDR1 SEHNR and CDR2 FQNEAQ (reference sequence). This CDR3 spans 13 amino acids. The CDR3 DNA reads TGTGCCAGCAGCTTGGCGACTCGAAACACCATATATTTT. Translated: CASSLATRNTIYF.

The V call is TRBV2, the J call TRBJ2-1, with TRBD1 matching 8 bases. The trim removed 5 bases at V and 2 bases at J, leaving 8 bases unmatched. CDR3 length: 16 amino acids. CDR1 SNHLY and CDR2 FYNNEI come from the germline V gene. DNA for the CDR3: TGTGCCAGCAGTAGCCCAACAGGGGGGACCTACAATGAGCAGTTCTTC. Translating gives CASSSPTGGTYNEQFF. Full variable domain (outside the CDR3, taken from reference TRBV2 and TRBJ2-1): EPEVTQTPSHQVTQMGQEVILRCVPISNHLYFYWYRQILGQKVEFLVSFYNNEISEKSEIFDDQFSVERPDGSNFTLKIRSTKLEDSAMYFCASSSPTGGTYNEQFFGPGTRLTVL.

This clone was recorded once. This chain connects TRBV4-1 to TRBJ2-5; no reliable D call. Trimming left V 4 bases short and J 2 bases short, with 8 bases between. The CDR3 loop spans 13 amino acids. Germline V gene sequence: CDR1 MGHRA, CDR2 YSYEKL. The CDR3 sequence: CASSLFRQETQYF. The DNA for the CDR3 is TGCGCCAGCAGCCTGTTCAGGCAAGAGACCCAGTACTTC.

The J gene is TRBJ2-3, the V gene TRBV5-4; D might be TRBD1 or TRBD2, each matching 5 bases. Germline V gene lookup returns CDR1 SGHNT and CDR2 YYREEE (reference sequence). The CDR3 extends over 15 amino acids. V was pared by 2 bases and J by 0 bases, with 10 bases between. CDR3 in amino acids: CASSLSGPSTDTQYF. In nucleotides, the CDR3 is TGTGCCAGCAGCTTATCGGGACCTAGCACAGATACGCAGTATTTT.

As concerns this clone: Additional DNA sequences in this sample encode the identical CDR3. The chain links TRBV27 to TRBJ1-3; no clear D. Between the trimmed V and J ends, which lost 0 bases and 4 bases, there was a span of 4 bases. Germline values: CDR1 MNHEY, CDR2 SMNVEV (reference sequence). CDR3 length equals 13 residues. The CDR3 reads CASSLSSGNTIYF. CDR3 nucleotides: TGTGCCAGCAGTTTATCTTCGGGAAACACCATATATTTT.

The chain combines TRBV10-3 with TRBJ2-7; perhaps D is TRBD1 or TRBD2 (5 bases each). The CDR3 contains 12 residues. The germline CDR1 and CDR2 sequences are ENHRY and SYGVKD. The V end was cut by 10 bases, the J end by 2 bases, with 12 bases between. For the CDR3, the DNA is TGTGCCACCATGACGGGGCCCTACGAGCAGTACTTC. Translating it yields CATMTGPYEQYF.

The chain joins TRBV30 to TRBJ1-1, with 9 positions matching TRBD1. CDR1 and CDR2 (germline): GTSNPN, SVGIG (reference sequence). Losses at the gene ends were 1 base for V and 1 base for J; bases not matched to a gene: 7. The CDR3 covers 16 residues. The CDR3 DNA reads as TGTGCCTGGAGTGCGAGGCTGGGACAGGGGAACACTGAAGCTTTCTTT. Its translation is CAWSARLGQGNTEAFF. Filled out from reference TRBV30 and TRBJ1-1, the complete variable domain reads SQTIHQWPATLVQPVGSPLSLECTVEGTSNPNLYWYRQAAGRGLQLLFYSVGIGQISSEVPQNLSASRPQDRQFILSSKKLLLSDSGFYLCAWSARLGQGNTEAFFGQGTRLTVV.

The chain combines TRBV7-9 with TRBJ2-1, with D maybe TRBD2 (5 bases). Trimming removed 3 bases from V and 4 bases from J, with 16 bases in between. The length of the CDR3 is 16 residues. Germline V gives CDR1 SEHNR, CDR2 FQNEAQ (reference sequence). This chain's CDR3 is CASSFSPGNPYNEQFF. As DNA, the CDR3 is TGTGCCAGCAGCTTTAGCCCCGGGAACCCGTACAATGAGCAGTTCTTC.

The chain carries TRBV30 and TRBJ2-3; D is possibly TRBD2 (6 bases). V was trimmed by 0 bases and J by 6 bases, leaving 19 bases between them. In germline, CDR1 is GTSNPN, CDR2 SVGIG (reference sequence). The CDR3 is made up of 16 amino acids. This CDR3 reads CAWSVGLARSVDTQYF. The CDR3 DNA follows: TGTGCCTGGAGTGTAGGGCTAGCGCGGAGTGTGGATACGCAGTATTTT. Full variable domain (remainder filled in from reference TRBV30 and TRBJ2-3): SQTIHQWPATLVQPVGSPLSLECTVEGTSNPNLYWYRQAAGRGLQLLFYSVGIGQISSEVPQNLSASRPQDRQFILSSKKLLLSDSGFYLCAWSVGLARSVDTQYFGPGTRLTVL.